This T cell receptor (beta chain) came from a study of shared clonotypes between healthy human individuals. Unsorted PBMC replicate PCRs drew on 250 to 300 ng DNA, representing approximately 27,000 T cell genomes. Data came from immunoSEQ multiplex PCR; TCRdb stores just in-frame clones and leaves some out. The sample holds 490,000 or so clones; approximately 80% are singletons and the top ten take 10% to 15%. From germline, CDR1 is SEHNR and CDR2 FQNEAQ (reference sequence). The CDR3 spans 12 residues. V was trimmed by 1 base and J by 9 bases, leaving 9 bases between them. The rearrangement links TRBV7-9 to TRBJ1-1; D gene ambiguous. This receptor was taken from a woman aged 40 to 50 in good health. Some clones in this sample may be carry-over from other donors' samples. Sequenced: PBMCs. This CDR3 is CASSLVVGKAFF. For the CDR3, the DNA is TGTGCCAGCAGCTTAGTGGTAGGGAAAGCTTTCTTT.